The rows below give T cell receptor beta chains drawn from one sample of a study of T cell repertoires in cytomegalovirus infection. TCRdb ran MiXCR on the reads and lists one entry per CDR3 protein. The sample includes fewer than 400,000 distinct CDR3 sequences, 18% seen only once; the top ten take about 10%. The sample comprised PBMCs. These TCRs come from a human donor in good health (CMV status not recorded). Some clones in this sample may be carry-over from other donors' samples. Each CDR3 is given with its conserved first and last residue. The D gene is left open where the match is weak. Where a row states a size, it is once, few, many or the class of an expanded clone; other rows omit it.

J,D,size,V,CDR3,DNA
TRBJ2-3,TRBD2,.,TRBV30,CAWSRLAGFTDTQYF,TGTGCCTGGAGTAGGCTAGCGGGATTCACAGATACGCAGTATTTT
TRBJ2-4,.,.,TRBV20-1,CSAGLPGRSKNIQYF,TGCAGTGCCGGGCTTCCAGGGCGTTCCAAAAACATTCAGTACTTC
TRBJ2-3,.,few,TRBV7-9,CASSWADTDTQYF,TGTGCCAGCAGCTGGGCAGACACAGATACGCAGTATTTT
TRBJ2-5,TRBD1,.,TRBV3-1,CASSYSDRTTKRRYF,TGTGCCAGCAGCTACTCGGACAGGACAACCAAGAGGAGGTACTTC
TRBJ2-1,.,.,TRBV7-9,CASSLVSNEQFF,TGTGCCAGCAGCTTAGTTAGCAATGAGCAGTTCTTC
TRBJ2-5,.,many,TRBV7-9,CASTEWGRQLKETQYF,TGTGCCAGCACCGAATGGGGTCGACAGTTAAAAGAGACCCAGTACTTC
TRBJ1-1,TRBD1,.,TRBV18,CASSPAGGSVRTEAFF,TGTGCCAGCTCACCTGCAGGGGGAAGCGTTAGGACTGAAGCTTTCTTT
TRBJ2-3,.,many,TRBV7-9,CASSPMGDTQYF,TGTGCCAGCAGCCCCATGGGGGATACGCAGTATTTT
TRBJ2-6,.,few,TRBV9,CASSVAVGGSGANVLTF,TGTGCCAGCAGCGTAGCGGTAGGGGGCTCTGGGGCCAACGTCCTGACTTTC
TRBJ2-3,TRBD2,many,TRBV7-8,CASSSIPGLAGERTDTQYF,TGTGCCAGCAGCTCGATACCGGGACTAGCGGGGGAACGTACAGATACGCAGTATTTT
TRBJ2-7,.,many,TRBV7-2,CASSAGGQPQVGQYF,TGTGCCAGCAGCGCAGGAGGACAGCCCCAGGTTGGGCAGTACTTC
TRBJ2-4,.,.,TRBV19,CASSIEPGTRDIQYF,TGTGCCAGTAGTATAGAACCCGGGACTCGGGACATTCAGTACTTC
TRBJ1-2,.,many,TRBV7-6,CASSAAAGDYGYTF,TGTGCCAGCAGCGCGGCGGCCGGGGACTATGGCTACACCTTC
TRBJ1-2,TRBD1,few,TRBV19,CASSDRVPYGYTF,TGTGCCAGTAGCGACAGGGTTCCCTATGGCTACACCTTC
TRBJ1-5,.,.,TRBV12-3/TRBV12-4,CASSFSDSNQPQHF,TGTGCCAGCAGTTTTAGTGATAGCAATCAGCCCCAGCATTTT
TRBJ2-1,TRBD2,few,TRBV5-1,CASSLGTSTYNEQFF,TGCGCCAGCAGCTTGGGGACTAGCACCTACAATGAGCAGTTCTTC
TRBJ1-6,.,.,TRBV20-1,CSAARSSYNSPLHF,TGCAGTGCTGCCCGGTCCTCCTATAATTCACCCCTCCACTTT
TRBJ1-5,TRBD1,few,TRBV7-9,CASSSTGDGQPQHF,TGTGCCAGCAGCTCGACAGGGGATGGGCAGCCCCAGCATTTT
TRBJ1-2,.,.,TRBV29-1,CSVEHGIYGYTF,TGCAGCGTTGAACACGGGATCTATGGCTACACCTTC
TRBJ1-4,.,.,TRBV19,CASSIPSGGGNEKLFF,TGTGCCAGTAGTATCCCATCCGGGGGAGGTAATGAAAAACTGTTTTTT
TRBJ1-5,.,few,TRBV6-1,CASSGTQTWEPQHF,TGTGCCAGCAGTGGGACGCAAACATGGGAGCCCCAGCATTTT
TRBJ1-5,.,few,TRBV12-3/TRBV12-4,CASSSQGRHQPQHF,TGTGCCAGCAGTTCCCAGGGCAGGCATCAGCCCCAGCATTTT
TRBJ2-3,.,many,TRBV7-2,CASSGIRYTQYF,TGTGCCAGCAGTGGAATCCGATATACGCAGTATTTT
TRBJ2-5,TRBD2,.,TRBV20-1,CSARSLADQETQYF,TGCAGTGCTAGATCACTAGCGGATCAAGAGACCCAGTACTTC